This T cell receptor (beta chain) was captured in a study of blood T cell repertoires in COVID-19. V lost 7 bases, J lost 4 bases, and 10 bases stayed unmatched. The CDR3 is 14 residues long. CDR1 is SQVTM, CDR2 ANQGSEA, per germline. How the authors handled the data: Estimation of nucleated cell counts relied on the amplification of reference gene primers. Generated by immunoSEQ multiplex PCR, the TCRdb table keeps only in-frame clones and is missing some. V and J calls and clone size follow that table, whereas D and trimming were derived from the DNA. Among 250,000 to 400,000 clones listed, approximately 90% were seen once.

The sample was peripheral blood. The chain links TRBV29-1 to TRBJ1-2, with TRBD1 matching over 9 bases. The receptor was isolated from a woman in her twenties or thirties with COVID-19, enrolled during active disease. The CDR3 reads CSAPTGGVSYGYTF. In nucleotides, the CDR3 is TGCAGCGCCCCAACAGGGGGCGTCAGCTATGGCTACACCTTC.